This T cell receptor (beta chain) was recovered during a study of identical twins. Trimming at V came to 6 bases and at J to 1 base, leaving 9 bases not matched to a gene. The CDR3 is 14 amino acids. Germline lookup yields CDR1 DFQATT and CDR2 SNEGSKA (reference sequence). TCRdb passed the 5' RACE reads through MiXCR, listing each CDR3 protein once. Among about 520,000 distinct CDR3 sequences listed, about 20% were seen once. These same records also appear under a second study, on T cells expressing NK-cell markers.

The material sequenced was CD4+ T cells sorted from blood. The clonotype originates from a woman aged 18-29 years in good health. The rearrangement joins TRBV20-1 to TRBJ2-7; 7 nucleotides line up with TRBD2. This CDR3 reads CSASEASGSYEQYF. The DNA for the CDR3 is TGCAGTGCCTCTGAGGCTAGCGGATCCTACGAGCAGTACTTC.